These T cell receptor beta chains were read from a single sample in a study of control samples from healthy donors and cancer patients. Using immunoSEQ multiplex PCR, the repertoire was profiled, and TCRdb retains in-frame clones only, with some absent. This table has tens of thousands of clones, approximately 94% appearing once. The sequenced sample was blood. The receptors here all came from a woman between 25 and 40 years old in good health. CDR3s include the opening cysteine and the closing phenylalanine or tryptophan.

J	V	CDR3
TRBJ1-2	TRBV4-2	CASSQSTSTFYGYTF
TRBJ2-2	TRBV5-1	CASSKRQGVTGELFF
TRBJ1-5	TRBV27	CASSWGTDQPQHF
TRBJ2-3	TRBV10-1	CASSESIGATDTQYF
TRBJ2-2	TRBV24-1	CATSVGAANTGELFF
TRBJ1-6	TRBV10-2	CASSDYTNGRQQPSALHF
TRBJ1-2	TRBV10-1	CASSAGRNYGYTF
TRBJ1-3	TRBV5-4	CASSFDGPSSGNTIYF
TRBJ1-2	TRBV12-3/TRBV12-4	CASSSGSGSYTF
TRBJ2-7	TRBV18	CASSPRDRGPYEQYF
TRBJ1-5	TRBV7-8	CASRPRGRADQPQHF
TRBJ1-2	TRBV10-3	CAISETGGNGYTF
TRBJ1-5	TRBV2	CASSRGQGRDNQPQHF
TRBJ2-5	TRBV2	CASSGSGGAETQYF
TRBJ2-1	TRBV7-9	CASSLGGGEVNEQFF
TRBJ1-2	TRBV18	CASSPPFWGLGYTF
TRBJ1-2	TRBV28	CASSPTGEGKNGYTF
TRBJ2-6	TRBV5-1	CASSLVLGSGANVLTF